Listed here are 20 T cell receptor beta chains from one sample, sequenced in a study of T cell responses to AZD1222 COVID-19 vaccine. The method was immunoSEQ multiplex PCR; TCRdb's version includes in-frame clones alone and lacks a portion of them. This repertoire shows roughly 120,000 clones, roughly 88% found once; its top ten account for under 2%. Material: peripheral blood, obtained on day 0 of AZD1222 vaccination. These receptors were obtained from an adult in good health.

This clone came up once. J is TRBJ1-6 and V is TRBV11-2; D possibly corresponds to TRBD1 (5 bases). CDR3 length: 16 residues. Trimming removed 0 bases from V and 4 bases from J, with 10 bases in between. Germline V lookup: CDR1 SGHAT, CDR2 FQNNGV. CDR3 in amino acids: CASSLDTGGYNSPLHF. In DNA, the CDR3 is TGTGCCAGCAGCTTAGACACGGGGGGTTATAATTCACCCCTCCACTTT.

V gene TRBV6-1 combines with J gene TRBJ1-6, with D perhaps matching TRBD1 (6 bases). Trimming cost V 2 bases and J 6 bases, with 11 bases left between them. Per the germline V gene, CDR1 is MNHNS and CDR2 is SASEGT. CDR3 length equals 15 residues. The DNA of the CDR3 is TGTGCCAGCAGTGAAAACGAACAGGGTAATTCACCCCTCCACTTT. It encodes CASSENEQGNSPLHF.

The chain carries TRBV15 and TRBJ2-7, with a possible D match to TRBD1 (5 bases). The CDR3 is made up of 17 amino acids. V gave up 0 bases and J gave up 2 bases, with 17 bases separating them. The germline gives CDR1 LNHNV, CDR2 YYDKDF (reference sequence). The CDR3 DNA reads as TGTGCCACCAGCAGAGATATATCAACAGGACGTACCTACGAGCAGTACTTC. Translation: CATSRDISTGRTYEQYF.

This clone appeared once. The V and J genes are TRBV27 and TRBJ1-1; possible D gene TRBD1, 5 bases. With 8 bases removed from V and 1 base from J, the gap between germline ends came to 14 bases. Looked up from germline, CDR1 is MNHEY and CDR2 is SMNVEV (reference sequence). The CDR3 spans 14 residues. The CDR3 sequence: CASGTGRWNTEAFF. Here the CDR3 DNA reads TGTGCCAGCGGGACGGGACGTTGGAACACTGAAGCTTTCTTT.

V is TRBV18 and J is TRBJ2-5, with 7 positions matching TRBD1. This CDR3 region has 13 residues. The V gene end was trimmed by 1 base and the J gene end by 5 bases; junction bases not matched to a gene: 1. CDR1 KGHSH and CDR2 LQKENI come from the germline V gene. The CDR3 loop is CASSPRGQETQYF. The CDR3 DNA is TGTGCCAGCTCACCACGGGGACAGGAGACCCAGTACTTC.

The table lists this clone with a count of one. The chain has TRBV3-1 (or the pseudogene TRBV3-2) and TRBJ1-1; a weak D match, TRBD1 (6 bases). The V end was cut by 11 bases, the J end by 6 bases, with 19 bases between. Germline lookup yields CDR1 LGHDT and CDR2 YNNKEL (reference sequence). There are 13 residues in the CDR3. The DNA for the CDR3 is TGTGCCGTGGGAGGGCGGGGGCCGGCTGAAGCTTTCTTT. Its protein product is CAVGGRGPAEAFF.

The rearrangement joins TRBV4-1 to TRBJ1-5, with D hard to call. The CDR3 spans 16 residues. Deletions cut 1 base from V and 5 bases from J, with 15 bases between. Looked up from germline, CDR1 is MGHRA and CDR2 is YSYEKL. The CDR3 nucleotides are TGCGCCAGCAGCCAAGTACCATCTGGGGTACATCAGCCCCAGCATTTT. This gives the protein CASSQVPSGVHQPQHF.

This chain links TRBV24-1 with TRBJ2-7; D possibly uses TRBD1 or TRBD2 (5 bases each). V was cut by 4 bases and J by 1 base, with 16 bases left in between. Looked up from germline, CDR1 is KGHDR and CDR2 is SFDVKD. This CDR3 has 16 residues. The CDR3 DNA is TGTGCCACCAGTGACTTGAACCGGGACGGATCCTACGAGCAGTACTTC. Translation gives CATSDLNRDGSYEQYF.

The chain is built from TRBV27 and TRBJ2-7; 12 bases fit TRBD2. This CDR3 region has 15 residues. Germline V gene data show CDR1 as MNHEY and CDR2 as SMNVEV (reference sequence). With 5 bases clipped from V and 6 bases from J, the junction kept 8 bases outside the gene matches. CDR3 residues: CASSPTSGGFAEQYF. CDR3 nucleotide sequence: TGTGCCAGCAGTCCGACTAGCGGGGGTTTTGCCGAGCAGTACTTC.

The CDR3 region has the DNA TGTGCCAGCAGCCGACAGGGGGACTATGGCTACACCTTC. Its translation: CASSRQGDYGYTF. The rearrangement uses TRBV2 and TRBJ1-2; TRBD1 agrees at 9 bases. There are 13 residues in the CDR3. After removal of 6 bases from V and 3 bases from J, the junction contained 2 bases not matched to a gene. Germline CDR1 SNHLY, CDR2 FYNNEI.

This chain links TRBV4-1 with TRBJ2-7; a weak D match, TRBD2 (5 bases). Germline V gene sequence: CDR1 MGHRA, CDR2 YSYEKL. The CDR3 totals 16 residues. V lost 4 bases, J lost 0 bases, and 16 bases lay in between. The CDR3 sequence is CASSLTAASDSYEQYF. CDR3 in DNA: TGCGCCAGCAGCCTCACAGCGGCGTCGGACTCCTACGAGCAGTACTTC.

The chain recombines TRBV6-6 with TRBJ2-7; 8 bases line up with TRBD2. V lost 6 bases, J lost 6 bases, and 13 bases stayed unmatched. Germline CDR1 is MNHNY and CDR2 is SVGAGI (reference sequence). The CDR3 contains 15 residues. This CDR3 is CASSPLSGLGLEQYF. The CDR3 bases are TGTGCCAGCAGCCCCTTGTCGGGACTAGGTCTCGAGCAGTACTTC.

This rearrangement joins TRBV11-2 to TRBJ1-6; D gene unclear. The CDR3 covers 15 residues. CDR1 and CDR2 (germline): SGHAT, FQNNGV. Between the trimmed V and J ends, which lost 1 base and 9 bases, there was a span of 13 bases. For the CDR3, the DNA is TGTGCCAGCAGCTTAGGAGGGATAGGGCTTTCACCCCTCCACTTT. Translation: CASSLGGIGLSPLHF.

V gene TRBV6-5 combines with J gene TRBJ1-3; D is unresolved. The CDR3 consists of 14 residues. Germline CDR1 and CDR2: MNHEY and SVGAGI. Trimming removed 0 bases from V and 8 bases from J, with 11 bases in between. This chain's CDR3 is CASSYSKRSDTIYF. Written as DNA, the CDR3 is TGTGCCAGCAGTTACTCGAAGCGGTCAGACACCATATATTTT.

V gene TRBV30 combines with J gene TRBJ1-3; TRBD1 is a possible D gene (5 bases). Trimming left V 7 bases short and J 3 bases short, with 13 bases between. CDR3 length equals 13 residues. Per germline, CDR1 GTSNPN and CDR2 SVGIG (reference sequence). The CDR3 bases are TGTGCCTCGTGGTGGGGGTTTGGAAACACCATATATTTT. Translating it yields CASWWGFGNTIYF.

The chain joins TRBV5-1 to TRBJ2-5, with 7 bases aligning to TRBD2. Germline assignment: CDR1 SGHRS and CDR2 YFSETQ. The CDR3 covers 15 residues. After removal of 0 bases from V and 5 bases from J, the junction contained 7 bases not matched to a gene. DNA of the CDR3: TGCGCCAGCAGCTTGGATCCGGGGGGTCGGGAGACCCAGTACTTC. It codes for CASSLDPGGRETQYF.

The CDR3 spells CASSEETGLYYGYTF. Here the CDR3 DNA reads TGCGCCAGCAGTGAAGAGACAGGGCTTTACTATGGCTACACCTTC. The chain links TRBV10-2 to TRBJ1-2; TRBD1 matches 7 bases. Germline lookup yields CDR1 WSHSY and CDR2 SAAADI. V lost 3 bases to trimming and J lost 3 bases; unmatched junction nucleotides: 7. The CDR3 runs to 15 residues.

J is TRBJ2-1 and V is TRBV27, with 15 bases aligning to TRBD2. After removal of 6 bases from V and 9 bases from J, the junction contained 15 bases not matched to a gene. CDR1 is MNHEY and CDR2 is SMNVEV in the germline V gene (reference sequence). The CDR3 is 18 amino acids. The CDR3 bases are TGTGCCAGCAGACCCGGGACTAGCGGGAGGATAGGAAAAGGTGAGCAGTTCTTC. This translates into CASRPGTSGRIGKGEQFF.

V usage is TRBV18 and J usage is TRBJ1-2; unclear D gene. V was pared by 3 bases and J by 4 bases, with 6 bases between. Germline V gene lookup returns CDR1 KGHSH and CDR2 LQKENI. There are 12 residues in the CDR3. DNA for the CDR3: TGTGCCAGCTCACCGACCCCCTATGGCTACACCTTC. This encodes CASSPTPYGYTF.

The J gene is TRBJ1-1, the V gene TRBV9; 8 bases match TRBD1. The V segment lost 3 bases and the J segment 1 base; nucleotides outside the gene matches: 2. The CDR3 runs to 14 residues. CDR1 SGDLS and CDR2 YYNGEE come from the germline V gene. CDR3 bases: TGTGCCAGCAGCGCCGGACAGGGGAACACTGAAGCTTTCTTT. As protein: CASSAGQGNTEAFF.